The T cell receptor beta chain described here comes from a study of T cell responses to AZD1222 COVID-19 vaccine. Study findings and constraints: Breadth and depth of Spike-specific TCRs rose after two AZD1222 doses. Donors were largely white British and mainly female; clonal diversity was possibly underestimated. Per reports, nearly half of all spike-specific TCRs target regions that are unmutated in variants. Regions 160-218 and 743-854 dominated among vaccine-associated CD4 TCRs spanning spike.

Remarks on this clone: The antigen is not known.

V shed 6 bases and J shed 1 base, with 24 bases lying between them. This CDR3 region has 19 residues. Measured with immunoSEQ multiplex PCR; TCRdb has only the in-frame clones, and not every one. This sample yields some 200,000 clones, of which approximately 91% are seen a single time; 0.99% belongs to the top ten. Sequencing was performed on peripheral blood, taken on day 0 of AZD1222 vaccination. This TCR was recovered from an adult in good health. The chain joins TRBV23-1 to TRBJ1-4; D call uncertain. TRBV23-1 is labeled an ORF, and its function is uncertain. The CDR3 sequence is CASSPHVQPKTLTNEKLFF. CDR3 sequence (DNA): TGCGCCAGCAGCCCCCATGTCCAGCCTAAAACTTTAACTAATGAAAAACTGTTTTTT.